The sequence of this TCR beta chain was determined in a study of human T cells and chemical hapten exposure. One entry per CDR3 protein results from TCRdb running MiXCR on the RACE reads. This table has 150,000 to 200,000 distinct CDR3 sequences, almost 30% appearing once. Stated time point: pre-sensitization, week 0. Treatment denoted: therapeutic diphenylcyclopropenone sensitization with weekly scalp DPC. The study extracted total RNA from unfractionated whole blood. Broader study findings: The study found that DPC sensitization did not change TCRs above 1 in 1000 frequency.

The CDR3 consists of 12 residues. The trim removed 8 bases at V and 3 bases at J, leaving 1 base unmatched. Germline V gives CDR1 SEHNR, CDR2 FQNEAQ (reference sequence). This clonotype came up a few times. The antigen is undetermined. The material was whole blood, obtained in connection with sensitization to the hapten diphenylcyclopropenone (DPC). The chain joins TRBV7-9 to TRBJ1-5, with 7 bases identical to TRBD1. The origin of this receptor is a woman aged 25-40 years with alopecia areata. Some clones in this sample may be carry-over from other donors' samples. CDR3 region: CASGQDNQPQHF. The CDR3 nucleotides read TGTGCCAGCGGACAGGACAATCAGCCCCAGCATTTT.